These T cell receptor beta chains were read from a single sample in a study of neoadjuvant nivolumab and ipilimumab in lung cancer. Sequencing used immunoSEQ multiplex PCR; TCRdb keeps in-frame clones, though not all of them. The table includes about 4,000 clones, approximately 80% detected once. Sample: peripheral blood, taken after neoadjuvant nivolumab, alone or with ipilimumab, at or shortly before surgery. The receptors here all came from an adult with non-small cell lung cancer. Both conserved end residues are part of each CDR3. D genes are given only for firm matches.

J: TRBJ1-1
length: 15
V: TRBV6-5
D: TRBD1
CDR3: CASSSGTGVNTEAFF

J: TRBJ2-3
length: 16
V: TRBV7-8
D: -
CDR3: CASSHRRDASTDTQYF

J: TRBJ2-5
length: 14
V: TRBV28
D: -
CDR3: CASSPLAVQETQYF

J: TRBJ2-7
length: 15
V: TRBV5-1
D: TRBD2
CDR3: CASSLYSGGSYEQYF

J: TRBJ1-2
length: 10
V: TRBV6-1
D: -
CDR3: CASDSYGYTF

J: TRBJ1-5
length: 16
V: TRBV4-1
D: -
CDR3: CASSSLTGTGYYPQHF

J: TRBJ2-5
length: 11
V: TRBV6-5
D: -
CDR3: CASSYEETQYF

J: TRBJ2-3
length: 16
V: TRBV9
D: TRBD2
CDR3: CASSVVGLAGGDTQYF

J: TRBJ1-1
length: 14
V: TRBV6-5
D: TRBD1
CDR3: CASRDRVDGTEAFF

J: TRBJ1-6
length: 12
V: TRBV10-3
D: TRBD1
CDR3: CATQTGDGPLHF

J: TRBJ1-4
length: 13
V: TRBV5-6
D: -
CDR3: CASSLPTGEKLFF

J: TRBJ2-1
length: 17
V: TRBV5-1
D: -
CDR3: CASSLHGDGSSYNEQFF

J: TRBJ1-2
length: 15
V: TRBV6-5
D: TRBD1
CDR3: CASSSGTVSNYGYTF

J: TRBJ1-3
length: 14
V: TRBV4-1
D: -
CDR3: CASSLETTGNTIYF

J: TRBJ2-7
length: 12
V: TRBV7-2
D: -
CDR3: CASSYQRYEQYF

J: TRBJ1-1
length: 15
V: TRBV9
D: TRBD1
CDR3: CASSAQFGTGPAAFF

J: TRBJ2-7
length: 15
V: TRBV27
D: TRBD2
CDR3: CASSLTFGGVNEQYF

J: TRBJ2-4
length: 15
V: TRBV5-6
D: -
CDR3: CASSPLSGTKNIQYF

J: TRBJ1-2
length: 15
V: TRBV5-8
D: -
CDR3: CASSPVGQNFYGYTF

J: TRBJ1-1
length: 13
V: TRBV5-4
D: -
CDR3: CASSGQKNTEAFF

J: TRBJ1-6
length: 16
V: TRBV19
D: -
CDR3: CASSRRVDSYNSPLHF

J: TRBJ2-5
length: 14
V: TRBV4-1
D: -
CDR3: CASSPETVGETQYF

J: TRBJ2-7
length: 12
V: TRBV6-1
D: TRBD1
CDR3: CASSPGTGKQYF

J: TRBJ2-5
length: 17
V: TRBV4-2
D: TRBD2
CDR3: CASSQDRSGGLIETQYF

J: TRBJ1-1
length: 11
V: TRBV6-1
D: -
CDR3: CASTAGAEAFF

J: TRBJ1-5
length: 13
V: TRBV18
D: TRBD1
CDR3: CASSSQGYQPQHF

J: TRBJ2-1
length: 15
V: TRBV18
D: TRBD1
CDR3: CASSLAGGRHNEQFF

J: TRBJ2-1
length: 17
V: TRBV7-8
D: TRBD1
CDR3: CASSPLPPRTGDNEQFF

J: TRBJ2-1
length: 16
V: TRBV11-2
D: TRBD2
CDR3: CASSSQKSGNINEQFF

J: TRBJ2-3
length: 15
V: TRBV4-1
D: -
CDR3: CASSHALMSSDTQYF

J: TRBJ1-3
length: 15
V: TRBV6-5
D: -
CDR3: CASTLTGGLGNTIYF

J: TRBJ1-6
length: 14
V: TRBV5-1
D: -
CDR3: CASSLDGGDSPLHF

J: TRBJ1-5
length: 15
V: TRBV5-5
D: -
CDR3: CASSEGFRSNQPQHF

J: TRBJ2-2
length: 16
V: TRBV5-6
D: -
CDR3: CASSLAAKVNTGELFF

J: TRBJ1-2
length: 12
V: TRBV7-9
D: -
CDR3: CASSSGEEGYTF